Sequencing of this T cell receptor (beta chain) was carried out in a study of beta chain features in type 1 diabetes. The sequenced template was cDNA made from the entire isolated RNA. The assay was immunoSEQ multiplex PCR, and TCRdb's table has in-frame clones only and misses some. The repertoire holds about 350,000 clones, with about 19% as singletons. Germline lookup yields CDR1 SQVTM and CDR2 ANQGSEA. The CDR3 runs 13 residues. V shed 7 bases and J shed 0 bases, with 12 bases lying between them. In its sample, this clone was seen a few times. Antigen: not known. Study-wide findings and caveats: TCRB CDR3 length was moderately but significantly reduced in all four CD4+ subsets of Type 1 diabetes patients.

The sequencing sample was made of naive CD4+ T cells from blood. The chain combines TRBV29-1 with TRBJ2-5, with TRBD2 as a possible D gene (6 bases). This sequence originates from a woman aged 18-35 years in good health. CDR3 sequence: CSGRAPNQETQYF. CDR3 bases: TGCAGCGGGAGGGCCCCAAACCAAGAGACCCAGTACTTC.